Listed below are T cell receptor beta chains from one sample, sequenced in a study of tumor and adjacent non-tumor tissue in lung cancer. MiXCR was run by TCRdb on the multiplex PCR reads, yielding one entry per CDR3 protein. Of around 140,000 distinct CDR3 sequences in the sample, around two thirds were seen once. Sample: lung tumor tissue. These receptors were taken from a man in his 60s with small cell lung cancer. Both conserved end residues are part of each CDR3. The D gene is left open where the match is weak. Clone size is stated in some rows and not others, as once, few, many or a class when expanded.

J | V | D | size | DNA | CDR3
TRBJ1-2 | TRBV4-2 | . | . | TGTGCCAGTGGCCAAGTCAGCGAACAGGGTGCGTGGGGCTACACCTTC | CASGQVSEQGAWGYTF
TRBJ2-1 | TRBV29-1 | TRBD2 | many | TGCAGCGTTCGACTAGCGGGTTACGGTGAGCAGTTCTTC | CSVRLAGYGEQFF
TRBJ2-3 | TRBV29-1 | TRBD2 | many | TGCAGCGTGGGACTAGCGATCTCCGATACGCAGTATTTT | CSVGLAISDTQYF
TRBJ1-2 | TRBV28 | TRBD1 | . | TGTGCCAGCAGTTTATTTGGGGCAGGGGGCTATGGCTACACCTTC | CASSLFGAGGYGYTF
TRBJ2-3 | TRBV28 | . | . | TGTGCCAGCATTCAATATGACTGGGACACAGATACGCAGTATTTT | CASIQYDWDTDTQYF
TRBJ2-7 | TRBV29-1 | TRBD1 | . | TGCAGCGTTGCGACAGGGCCGTACAACGAGCAGTACTTC | CSVATGPYNEQYF
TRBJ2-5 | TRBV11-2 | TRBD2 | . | TGTGCCAGCATCCAAAGACTAGCGGGAAGGGAGATCCAGTACTTC | CASIQRLAGREIQYF
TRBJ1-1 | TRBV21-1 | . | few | TGTGCCAGCAGCAATGGGAGGGGACGTGACTTT | CASSNGRGRDF
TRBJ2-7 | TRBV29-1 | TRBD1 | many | TGCAGCGTAGGTAGACAGGGATCCTACGAGCAGTACTTC | CSVGRQGSYEQYF
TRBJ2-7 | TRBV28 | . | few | TGTGCCATCCAACAGGGACCTGACTACGAGCAGTACTTC | CAIQQGPDYEQYF
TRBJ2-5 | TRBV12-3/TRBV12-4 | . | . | TGTGCCAGCAGTCCCAAGGGAGGGGGAGTGGGGCAGGGGGAGAGCCAGTACTTC | CASSPKGGGVGQGESQYF
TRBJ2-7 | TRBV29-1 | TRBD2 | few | TGCAGCGTTTGGCTAGCGGGCAAAACCTACGAGCAGTACTTC | CSVWLAGKTYEQYF